This note documents a single T cell receptor (beta chain) sequence. This specimen comes from a study of blood T cell repertoires in COVID-19. CDR3 length: 13 residues. Germline V gene lookup returns CDR1 MNHEY and CDR2 SVGAGI. The ends were cut back, 6 bases at V and 4 bases at J, with 12 bases in the middle. Method: immunoSEQ multiplex PCR; TCRdb's copy keeps in-frame clones and lacks some. The data contain a few hundred thousand clones, roughly nine tenths of them seen just once; the ten biggest clones take up more than 1%. The participants were between roughly 18 and 89 years old and came from some 23 US areas. Each participant's cohort was designated according to participant-reported clinical history.

What was sequenced was PBMCs or T cells enriched from blood (not recorded which). This TCR was sampled from a human donor in a cohort exposed to, infected with or recovered from COVID-19 (not recorded which). The donor label of this sample is uncertain. V is TRBV6-5 and J is TRBJ1-1; D perhaps matches TRBD1 (6 bases). CDR3 loop: CASSLDRSTEAFF. CDR3 in DNA: TGTGCCAGCAGCTTGGACAGATCCACTGAAGCTTTCTTT.